The 21 T cell receptor beta chains reported below all come from one sample, sequenced in a study of blood T cell repertoires in COVID-19 (dated by TCRdb to between 2020 and 2021). The library was built by means of the immunoSEQ multiplex PCR assay. TCRdb took this table from immuneACCESS and kept in-frame rearrangements with V and J called. Such tables lack part of the clones; where checked against another copy, unresolved V genes explain under half of the gap, and the rest is unexplained. A total of a few hundred thousand clones appear in this sample, about 91% of them only once. 10% to 15% of the sample lies in the top ten. The sample comprised peripheral blood. All receptors come from a woman aged 50 to 60 with COVID-19, enrolled during active disease.

This clone was detected only a few times. The chain carries TRBV11-2 and TRBJ1-2, with unresolved D. With 2 bases removed from V and 4 bases from J, the gap between germline ends came to 8 bases. CDR3 length: 13 residues. The germline gives CDR1 SGHAT, CDR2 FQNNGV. The CDR3: CASSLYLLYGYTF. The CDR3 region has the DNA TGTGCCAGCAGCTTATACCTACTCTATGGCTACACCTTC.

The rearrangement links TRBV2 to TRBJ1-2, with D tentatively TRBD1 (6 bases). This CDR3 comprises 13 residues. V shed 6 bases and J shed 8 bases, with 16 bases lying between them. CDR1 and CDR2 from the germline V gene are SNHLY and FYNNEI. The DNA for the CDR3 is TGTGCCAGCAGACAGGGCTTAGGGAACGGCTACACCTTC. This codes for CASRQGLGNGYTF.

The chain employs TRBV7-9 and TRBJ1-2, with 11 bases lining up with TRBD1. CDR1 is SEHNR and CDR2 is FQNEAQ in the germline V gene (reference sequence). The CDR3 length is 17 residues. Trimming cost V 5 bases and J 4 bases; bases outside gene matches: 12. CDR3 in amino acids: CASSDGQGAQGGYGYTF. CDR3 sequence (DNA): TGTGCCAGCAGCGACGGACAGGGGGCGCAAGGCGGCTATGGCTACACCTTC.

J is TRBJ1-2 and V is TRBV7-9; no reliable D call. Germline CDR1 SEHNR, CDR2 FQNEAQ (reference sequence). The length of the CDR3 is 13 residues. V gave up 3 bases and J gave up 8 bases, with 13 bases separating them. The CDR3 sequence is CASSLGGLEGYTF. CDR3 coding DNA: TGTGCCAGCAGCTTGGGAGGACTAGAGGGCTACACCTTC.

J is TRBJ2-3 and V is TRBV5-6; 8 nucleotides agree with TRBD2. The junction had 14 bases not matched to a gene; V was cut back by 0 bases and J by 5 bases. Germline V gene lookup returns CDR1 SGHDT and CDR2 YYEEEE. This CDR3 is built from 18 residues. CDR3 residues: CASSLVRRRGVFEDTQYF. The CDR3 DNA reads as TGTGCCAGCAGCTTGGTTCGACGGCGGGGGGTCTTCGAAGATACGCAGTATTTT.

The V call is TRBV6-6, the J call TRBJ2-2, with D unresolved. Germline V gene lookup returns CDR1 MNHNY and CDR2 SVGAGI (reference sequence). The CDR3 totals 15 residues. Trimming took 2 bases from V and 4 from J, leaving 11 bases between them. The CDR3 DNA sequence: TGTGCCAGCAGTTACAACCCAGCGTCCACCGGGGAGCTGTTTTTT. It yields the protein CASSYNPASTGELFF.

This chain connects TRBV6-6 to TRBJ1-2; 9 positions match TRBD1. J was trimmed by 12 bases and V by 4 bases; bases with no gene match: 12. Germline values: CDR1 MNHNY, CDR2 SVGAGI (reference sequence). The CDR3 sequence is 14 residues long. CDR3 sequence: CASSSDSLDRGNTF. For the CDR3, the DNA is TGTGCCAGCAGTTCCGACTCTTTGGACAGGGGTAACACCTTC.

The rearrangement uses TRBV2 and TRBJ2-2; 8 nucleotides agree with TRBD1. The CDR3 sequence is 14 residues long. Looked up from germline, CDR1 is SNHLY and CDR2 is FYNNEI. The junction had 4 bases not matched to a gene; V was cut back by 6 bases and J by 4 bases. In DNA form, the CDR3 reads TGTGCCAGCAGGGGACAGGCGTTCACCGGGGAGCTGTTTTTT. This sequence encodes CASRGQAFTGELFF.

The V call is TRBV9, the J call TRBJ2-5; D is perhaps TRBD2 (5 bases). V lost 0 bases to trimming and J lost 5 bases, with 11 bases between them. The CDR3 length is 14 residues. Germline CDR1 and CDR2: SGDLS and YYNGEE. DNA for the CDR3: TGTGCCAGCAGCGTAGCCTCGGGGTGGGAGACCCAGTACTTC. Its translation: CASSVASGWETQYF.

The rearrangement joins TRBV6-5 to TRBJ2-7; TRBD1 is a possible D gene (5 bases). Germline CDR1 MNHEY, CDR2 SVGAGI. This CDR3 region has 13 residues. V shed 0 bases and J shed 7 bases, with 10 bases lying between them. The CDR3 region is CASSYSTQGEQYF. The DNA for the CDR3 is TGTGCCAGCAGTTACTCCACTCAGGGTGAGCAGTACTTC.

V is TRBV12-3 or TRBV12-4 and J is TRBJ2-1; maybe TRBD1 (5 bases). V was trimmed by 3 bases and J by 9 bases, leaving 12 bases between them. The CDR3 totals 13 residues. This chain's CDR3 is CASSFTGRTEQFF. The CDR3 bases are TGTGCCAGCAGTTTCACAGGCAGGACTGAGCAGTTCTTC.

A note on this clone: This same CDR3 is encoded by further DNA sequences in the sample. The rearrangement joins TRBV6-5 to TRBJ1-2; D is possibly TRBD1 (6 bases). The ends were cut back, 4 bases at V and 5 bases at J, with 8 bases in the middle. Germline CDR1 reads MNHEY; CDR2 reads SVGAGI. This CDR3 is 12 amino acids long. CDR3 in DNA: TGTGCCAGCAGTTTAGGGGGTTATGGCTACACCTTC. Amino acid sequence: CASSLGGYGYTF.

The chain has TRBV3-1 (or the pseudogene TRBV3-2) and TRBJ2-7; tentatively, D is TRBD1 (7 bases). Germline V lookup: CDR1 LGHDT, CDR2 YNNKEL (reference sequence). The V end lost 3 bases, the J end lost 8 bases, and 14 bases lay between the germline ends. The CDR3 sequence is 13 residues long. CDR3 DNA sequence: TGTGCCAGCAGCCACCAGGGGGGTAAAAAGCAGTACTTC. It yields the protein CASSHQGGKKQYF.

This clone was observed once. The chain recombines TRBV18 with TRBJ2-1, with a possible D match to TRBD1 (5 bases). The CDR3 is 15 residues long. Germline V gene lookup returns CDR1 KGHSH and CDR2 LQKENI. V lost 2 bases, J lost 4 bases, and 12 bases lay in between. The CDR3 DNA reads TGTGCCAGCTCACCAGGAGACAGCATTTACAATGAGCAGTTCTTC. Translation gives CASSPGDSIYNEQFF.

This clone was detected only once. The chain is built from TRBV4-2 and TRBJ1-4; 7 bases fit TRBD1. This CDR3 is 15 amino acids long. The J segment lost 7 bases and the V segment lost 0 bases, leaving 5 bases of the junction unmatched. Germline V gene sequence: CDR1 LGHNA, CDR2 YNFKEQ. The CDR3: CASSQDRQGVEKLFF. As DNA, the CDR3 is TGTGCCAGCAGCCAAGATAGGCAGGGGGTTGAAAAACTGTTTTTT.

This clone was detected once. The V and J genes are TRBV29-1 and TRBJ1-2, with TRBD1 as a possible D gene (5 bases). Trimming took off 3 bases at V and 5 bases at J, with 13 bases between the two ends. The CDR3 has 13 residues. Germline CDR1 and CDR2: SQVTM and ANQGSEA. In nucleotides, the CDR3 is TGCAGCGTTGAGATGGCAGGGATGTATGGCTACACCTTC. Translated, it gives CSVEMAGMYGYTF.

The chain carries TRBV19 and TRBJ1-4; D remains ambiguous. V was trimmed by 5 bases and J by 0 bases, leaving 13 bases between them. The CDR3 has 16 residues. Germline loops: CDR1 LNHDA, CDR2 SQIVND (reference sequence). The CDR3 sequence is CASSFFARATNEKLFF. The CDR3 region has the DNA TGTGCCAGTAGTTTCTTTGCCCGGGCAACTAATGAAAAACTGTTTTTT.

This clone was picked up a small number of times. This chain connects TRBV11-2 to TRBJ2-3, with D tentatively TRBD1 (7 bases). The length of the CDR3 is 16 residues. In germline, CDR1 is SGHAT, CDR2 FQNNGV. Trimming cost V 6 bases and J 8 bases, with 24 bases left between them. CDR3 bases: TGTGCCAGCAGTTATCAGAGAGGAGGGGGCGTTAGTACGCAGTATTTT. Residues: CASSYQRGGGVSTQYF.

The chain links TRBV7-9 to TRBJ2-6; the D gene is possibly TRBD1 (6 bases). The germline V and J ends were trimmed by 1 base and 2 bases, with 9 bases remaining between them. CDR1 is SEHNR, CDR2 FQNEAQ, per germline (reference sequence). This CDR3 contains 16 residues. DNA for the CDR3: TGTGCCAGCAGCTTAGGATCAGGGGCTGGGGCCAACGTCCTGACTTTC. Translated: CASSLGSGAGANVLTF.

This rearrangement joins TRBV5-1 to TRBJ2-1; 8 bases agree with TRBD2. Germline-derived CDR1 and CDR2 are SGHRS and YFSETQ. V shed 0 bases, J shed 7 bases, and the junction held 3 bases outside the gene matches. The CDR3 is made up of 14 amino acids. CDR3 sequence (DNA): TGCGCCAGCAGCTTGGCGGGGGGGCGGAATGAGCAGTTCTTC. This translates into CASSLAGGRNEQFF.

The chain couples TRBV4-1 to TRBJ2-3; 10 bases fit TRBD2. Trimming removed 3 bases from V and 0 bases from J; junction bases left unmatched: 6. Germline V lookup: CDR1 MGHRA, CDR2 YSYEKL. This CDR3 region has 17 residues. CDR3 DNA sequence: TGCGCCAGCAGCCAGGCCGGACTAGCGGATAGCACAGATACGCAGTATTTT. Translating gives CASSQAGLADSTDTQYF.